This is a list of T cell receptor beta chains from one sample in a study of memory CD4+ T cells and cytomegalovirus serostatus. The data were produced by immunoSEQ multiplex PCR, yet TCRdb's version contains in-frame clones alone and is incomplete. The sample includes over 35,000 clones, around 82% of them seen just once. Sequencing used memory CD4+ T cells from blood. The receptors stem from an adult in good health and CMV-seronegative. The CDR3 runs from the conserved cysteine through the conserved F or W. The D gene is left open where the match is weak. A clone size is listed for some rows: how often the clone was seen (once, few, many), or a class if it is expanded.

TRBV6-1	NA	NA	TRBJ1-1	CASRSGHSWGFF	TGTGCCAGCAGATCGGGACACTCTTGGGGTTTCTTT
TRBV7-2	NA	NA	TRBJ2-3	CASSLLRASTDTQYF	TGTGCCAGCAGCTTACTTAGGGCTAGCACAGATACGCAGTATTTT
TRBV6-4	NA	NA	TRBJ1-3	CASSAAPGNTIYF	TGTGCCAGCAGTGCCGCGCCTGGAAACACCATATATTTT
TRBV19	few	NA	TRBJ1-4	CASSIGRGSEKLFF	TGTGCCAGTAGTATAGGCAGGGGATCGGAAAAACTGTTTTTT
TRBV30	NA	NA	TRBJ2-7	CAWGGRDTRF	TGTGCCTGGGGGGGCCGGGACACTCGTTTC
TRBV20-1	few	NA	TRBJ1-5	CSATPTLPQHF	TGCAGTGCCACACCAACCCTGCCCCAGCATTTT
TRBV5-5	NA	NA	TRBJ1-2	CASSLDAFPGRGYTF	TGTGCCAGCAGCTTGGACGCATTCCCGGGTCGTGGCTACACCTTC
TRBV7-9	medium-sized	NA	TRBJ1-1	CASSASLSLNTEAFF	TGTGCCAGCAGCGCCTCCCTTAGTCTGAACACTGAAGCTTTCTTT
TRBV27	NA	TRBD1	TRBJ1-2	CASRSGTGACGYTF	TGTGCCAGCAGATCCGGGACAGGGGCCTGTGGCTACACCTTC
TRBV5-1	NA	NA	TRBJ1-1	CASSPSLYKAEAFF	TGCGCCAGCAGCCCGAGCCTTTATAAGGCTGAAGCTTTCTTT
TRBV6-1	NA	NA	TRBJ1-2	CASSAPHRVGYTF	TGTGCCAGCAGTGCCCCACACAGGGTTGGCTACACCTTC
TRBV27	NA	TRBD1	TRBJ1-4	CASSFRGTGHEKLFF	TGTGCCAGCAGTTTTAGAGGGACAGGGCATGAAAAACTGTTTTTT
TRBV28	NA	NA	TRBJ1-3	CASNERGGGNTIYF	TGTGCCAGCAATGAGAGGGGAGGCGGAAACACCATATATTTT
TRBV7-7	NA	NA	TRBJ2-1	CASSLARDIDEQFF	TGTGCCAGCAGCTTAGCGAGGGACATCGATGAGCAGTTCTTC
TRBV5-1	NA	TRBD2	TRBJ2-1	CASSLAGTHNEQFF	TGCGCCAGCAGCTTAGCGGGGACCCACAATGAGCAGTTCTTC
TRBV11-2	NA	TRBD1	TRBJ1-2	CASRRRDSSLQGYTF	TGTGCCAGCAGGCGCCGGGACAGCTCGCTCCAGGGCTACACCTTC
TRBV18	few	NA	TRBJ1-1	CASSPMEGTEAFF	TGTGCCAGCTCACCAATGGAGGGGACTGAAGCTTTCTTT
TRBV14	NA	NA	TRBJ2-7	CASSQDWQGREQYF	TGTGCCAGCAGCCAAGATTGGCAGGGTAGGGAGCAGTACTTC
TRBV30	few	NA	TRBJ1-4	CAWSGGEKLFF	TGTGCCTGGAGTGGGGGAGAAAAACTGTTTTTT
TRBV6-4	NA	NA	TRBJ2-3	CASSVIRGADTQYF	TGTGCCAGCAGTGTCATCAGGGGGGCAGATACGCAGTATTTT
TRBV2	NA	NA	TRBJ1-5	CASSEEGMIKPQHF	TGTGCCAGCAGTGAAGAGGGTATGATCAAGCCCCAGCATTTT
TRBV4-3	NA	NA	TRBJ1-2	CASSQDIGTFRSGYTF	TGCGCCAGCAGCCAAGATATCGGGACTTTTAGATCTGGCTACACCTTC
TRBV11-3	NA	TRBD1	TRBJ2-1	CASSPTGGRNNEQFF	TGTGCCAGCAGCCCAACAGGGGGGAGGAACAATGAGCAGTTCTTC
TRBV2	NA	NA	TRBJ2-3	CASSEPLRGQAGSTDTQYF	TGTGCCAGCAGTGAACCCCTCAGGGGCCAAGCCGGGAGCACAGATACGCAGTATTTT
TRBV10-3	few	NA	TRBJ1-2	CAISESGDSNYGYTF	TGTGCCATCAGTGAGTCCGGAGACAGTAACTATGGCTACACCTTC
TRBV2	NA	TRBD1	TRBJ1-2	CASSGQASGYTF	TGTGCCAGCAGCGGACAGGCGAGTGGCTACACCTTC
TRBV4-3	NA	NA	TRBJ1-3	CASSPLVGGSSGNTIYF	TGCGCCAGCAGCCCCCTCGTGGGGGGCTCCTCTGGAAACACCATATATTTT
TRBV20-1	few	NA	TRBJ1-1	CSARGTYFF	TGCAGTGCTAGGGGGACCTATTTCTTT
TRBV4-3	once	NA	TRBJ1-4	CASSQDTQGTNEKLFF	TGCGCCAGCAGCCAAGACACGCAGGGCACTAATGAAAAACTGTTTTTT